Each of the 14 T cell receptor beta chains below was sequenced from the same sample in a study of T cell responses to AZD1222 COVID-19 vaccine. Libraries were prepared by immunoSEQ multiplex PCR; TCRdb keeps only in-frame clonotypes and omits some of them. This table has 90,000 to 150,000 clones, 80% to 90% appearing once. The sample here was peripheral blood, taken on day 0 of AZD1222 vaccination. The receptors originated from an adult in good health.

This rearrangement joins TRBV5-1 to TRBJ1-1, with 7 positions matching TRBD1. V shed 6 bases, J shed 1 base, and the junction held 9 bases outside the gene matches. Germline loops: CDR1 SGHRS, CDR2 YFSETQ. CDR3 length: 15 residues. CDR3 sequence: CASTTRQGSNTEAFF. CDR3 bases: TGCGCCAGCACCACTCGACAGGGATCGAACACTGAAGCTTTCTTT.

The rearrangement joins TRBV7-9 to TRBJ2-7; weak D call: TRBD2 (7 bases). V was pared by 3 bases and J by 4 bases, with 22 bases between. Germline V lookup: CDR1 SEHNR, CDR2 FQNEAQ (reference sequence). This CDR3 has 17 residues. CDR3 DNA sequence: TGTGCCAGCAGCTTGGGGGGGCTTGGCAGGCCCTCATACGAGCAGTACTTC. It codes for CASSLGGLGRPSYEQYF.

V is TRBV19 and J is TRBJ1-5, with 9 bases fitting TRBD1. CDR3 length: 19 amino acids. Germline CDR1 and CDR2: LNHDA and SQIVND (reference sequence). V gave up 4 bases and J gave up 0 bases; unmatched junction bases: 13. The CDR3: CASSTRQDRGPYSNQPQHF. CDR3 sequence (DNA): TGTGCCAGTAGTACGCGTCAGGACAGGGGCCCCTATAGCAATCAGCCCCAGCATTTT. The variable domain in full, with the rest retrieved from reference TRBV19 and TRBJ1-5, is DGGITQSPKYLFRKEGQNVTLSCEQNLNHDAMYWYRQDPGQGLRLIYYSQIVNDFQKGDIAEGYSVSREKKESFPLTVTSAQKNPTAFYLCASSTRQDRGPYSNQPQHFGDGTRLSIL.

The CDR3 region has the DNA TGTGCCAGCAGTTTATGGACAGGGATGAACACTGAAGCTTTCTTT. Translation: CASSLWTGMNTEAFF. The V and J genes are TRBV27 and TRBJ1-1; 8 positions agree with TRBD1. CDR1 MNHEY and CDR2 SMNVEV come from the germline V gene (reference sequence). Losses at the gene ends were 1 base for V and 0 bases for J; bases not matched to a gene: 1. The CDR3 is 15 residues long.

This clone occurred a few times. V is TRBV14 and J is TRBJ2-1; D call uncertain. Germline V gives CDR1 SGHDN, CDR2 FVKESK. The CDR3 runs to 13 residues. With 2 bases removed from V and 8 bases from J, the gap between germline ends came to 10 bases. CDR3: CASSQLEEDEQFF. CDR3 bases: TGTGCCAGCAGCCAACTCGAAGAGGATGAGCAGTTCTTC.

The rearrangement joins TRBV5-1 to TRBJ2-3, with D unclear. The CDR3 extends over 12 amino acids. V lost 0 bases and J lost 6, with 5 bases in between. CDR1 SGHRS and CDR2 YFSETQ come from the germline V gene. The CDR3 DNA reads TGCGCCAGCAGCTTGGCAGCGGATACGCAGTATTTT. Its translation: CASSLAADTQYF.

The chain uses TRBV19 and TRBJ2-3; TRBD1 aligns across 9 bases. CDR1 and CDR2 (germline): LNHDA, SQIVND (reference sequence). The CDR3 has 16 amino acids. The junction had 5 bases not matched to a gene; V was cut back by 3 bases and J by 1 base. Here the CDR3 DNA reads TGTGCCAGTAGTATTTGGCGGACAGGGGGCACAGATACGCAGTATTTT. Translation: CASSIWRTGGTDTQYF.

This sequence joins TRBV15 and TRBJ1-2, with D perhaps TRBD1 (6 bases). Germline V gives CDR1 LNHNV, CDR2 YYDKDF (reference sequence). V was shortened by 3 bases and J by 6 bases, with 17 bases between the two germline ends. The CDR3 is 15 residues long. The CDR3 region is CATSSRTAGLDGYTF. The CDR3 DNA follows: TGTGCCACCAGCAGCCGGACAGCGGGCTTAGATGGCTACACCTTC. Combining the CDR3 with reference TRBV15 and TRBJ1-2 gives the whole variable domain DAMVIQNPRYQVTQFGKPVTLSCSQTLNHNVMYWYQQKSSQAPKLLFHYYDKDFNNEADTPDNFQSRRPNTSFCFLDIRSPGLGDTAMYLCATSSRTAGLDGYTFGSGTRLTVV.

The V and J genes are TRBV5-1 and TRBJ2-5, with TRBD2 matching 13 bases. This CDR3 spans 19 amino acids. Losses at the gene ends were 3 bases for V and 5 bases for J; bases not matched to a gene: 16. CDR1 is SGHRS, CDR2 YFSETQ, per germline. The CDR3, as DNA: TGCGCCAGCAGCTCGCTAGGATGGTTGACTAGCGGGAGGTTGGAGACCCAGTACTTC. It encodes CASSSLGWLTSGRLETQYF.

This clone was detected only once. The chain recombines TRBV13 with TRBJ1-2, with D unresolved. The germline V gene encodes CDR1 PRHDT and CDR2 FYEKMQ (reference sequence). The CDR3 spans 17 residues. The ends were cut back, 3 bases at V and 4 bases at J, with 21 bases in the middle. CDR3 nucleotides: TGTGCCAGCAGCTTGGCCCGTCTCGGGTCTCCCCCCTATGGCTACACCTTC. Protein: CASSLARLGSPPYGYTF. Full variable domain (rest looked up from reference TRBV13 and TRBJ1-2): AAGVIQSPRHLIKEKRETATLKCYPIPRHDTVYWYQQGPGQDPQFLISFYEKMQSDKGSIPDRFSAQQFSDYHSELNMSSLELGDSALYFCASSLARLGSPPYGYTFGSGTRLTVV.

This rearrangement joins TRBV18 to TRBJ2-1; D is undetermined. Between the trimmed V and J ends, which lost 3 bases and 13 bases, there was a span of 10 bases. CDR1 KGHSH and CDR2 LQKENI come from the germline V gene. The CDR3 is 11 amino acids. CDR3 loop: CASSPENTQFF. In nucleotides, the CDR3 is TGTGCCAGCTCACCGGAGAATACCCAGTTCTTC.

This chain joins TRBV10-3 and TRBJ1-2; D is undetermined. Deletions cut 8 bases from V and 3 bases from J, with 13 bases between. The V gene's germline CDR1 is ENHRY and CDR2 SYGVKD. The CDR3 sequence is 13 residues long. This CDR3 is CAIPSDGDYGYTF. DNA for the CDR3: TGTGCCATCCCCTCGGACGGAGACTATGGCTACACCTTC.

The chain links TRBV3-1 (or the pseudogene TRBV3-2) to TRBJ2-7; D perhaps matches TRBD1 (5 bases). Looked up from germline, CDR1 is LGHDT and CDR2 is YNNKEL (reference sequence). The germline V and J ends were trimmed by 1 base and 3 bases, with 7 bases remaining between them. The CDR3 has 13 amino acids. CDR3 residues: CASSQVQGYEQYF. CDR3 sequence (DNA): TGTGCCAGCAGCCAAGTCCAGGGCTACGAGCAGTACTTC.

The chain combines TRBV10-3 with TRBJ2-7; 7 bases fit TRBD2. The trim removed 0 bases at V and 3 bases at J, leaving 2 bases unmatched. CDR3 length: 14 amino acids. Germline V gene data show CDR1 as ENHRY and CDR2 as SYGVKD. Here the CDR3 DNA reads TGTGCCATCAGTGAGTCCGGCGGGGGCTACGAGCAGTACTTC. Translation: CAISESGGGYEQYF.